A selection of T cell receptor beta chains follows, all from one sample in a study of T cells after yellow fever vaccination. TCRdb reprocessed the 5' RACE reads via MiXCR and lists one record per CDR3 protein. The table includes approximately 550,000 distinct CDR3 sequences, 19% detected once. The specimen was PBMCs, collected 15 days after the yellow fever booster vaccination. These receptors originate from a man younger than 40 who received the YFV17D yellow fever vaccine. The conserved cysteine and the conserved F or W are not part of the CDR3 here. Fields, in order: V gene, J gene, CDR3 protein.

TRBV6-1,TRBJ2-7,ASKRGGLAGVREQY
TRBV3-1,TRBJ1-1,ASSPLQTANTEAF
TRBV7-2,TRBJ2-1,ASSLAGLAWYNEQF
TRBV29-1,TRBJ2-3,SVVPRLTDTQY
TRBV6-1,TRBJ1-1,ATRWSANTEAF
TRBV12-3/TRBV12-4,TRBJ2-5,ASRVDGETQY
TRBV5-6,TRBJ2-1,ASSSNRGESYNEQF
TRBV20-1,TRBJ2-7,SARVPDRGYEQY
TRBV28,TRBJ2-7,ASGLTSGSYEQY
TRBV29-1,TRBJ2-5,SVAQQETQY
TRBV20-1,TRBJ2-7,SARRLVPMLDAYEQY
TRBV7-2,TRBJ1-1,ASSLGGPVTEAF
TRBV9,TRBJ1-3,ASGRENTIY
TRBV7-2,TRBJ1-1,ASSPAGAKAF
TRBV9,TRBJ2-1,ASSSESHEQF
TRBV6-5,TRBJ1-1,ASSYRQSKAF
TRBV29-1,TRBJ2-7,SVGDSSYEQY
TRBV2,TRBJ2-7,ASSEGTGVYEQY
TRBV6-5,TRBJ2-4,ARRNIQY
TRBV12-3/TRBV12-4,TRBJ2-3,ASTFSGRADTQY
TRBV7-6,TRBJ1-2,ASSPPGFRGYT
TRBV7-2,TRBJ1-2,ASSFDRGRQGYT
TRBV20-1,TRBJ1-5,SASQGVQPQH
TRBV21-1,TRBJ2-7,ASSHTGQEKPYEQY
TRBV6-2/TRBV6-3,TRBJ2-1,ASSYPIGLARPSSYNEQF
TRBV12-3/TRBV12-4,TRBJ2-2,ASRNSGNTGELF
TRBV6-1,TRBJ2-3,ASTQPGLANQY
TRBV4-1,TRBJ1-2,ASSQDLGLGSYGHT
TRBV12-3/TRBV12-4,TRBJ1-2,ASSLDGGYGYT
TRBV23-1,TRBJ2-7,ASSQSTPAYEQY
TRBV30,TRBJ1-5,AWSKADLSNQPQH
TRBV10-3,TRBJ2-7,AISSDRLGYEQY
TRBV29-1,TRBJ2-3,SVGSDTQY
TRBV25-1,TRBJ1-2,ASSEVDSNYGYT
TRBV5-1,TRBJ2-2,ASKGQGTLGELF
TRBV5-1,TRBJ2-1,ASSFQGLEVSEQF
TRBV7-8,TRBJ2-1,ASSFTGGPYNEQF
TRBV5-1,TRBJ2-7,ASSLYLGSPYEQY
TRBV7-3,TRBJ2-7,ASSLAGGPNRKY
TRBV20-1,TRBJ1-2,SARPGPNYGYT
TRBV18,TRBJ2-5,ASSPPPEGVETQY
TRBV29-1,TRBJ2-2,SVMGAWELF
TRBV12-3/TRBV12-4,TRBJ2-7,ASSFLAPRDRGGSEQY
TRBV5-5,TRBJ2-2,ASSLQGTPGELF
TRBV21-1,TRBJ2-1,ASSRAGGDEQF
TRBV6-1,TRBJ2-5,ASSPGGGVETQY
TRBV20-1,TRBJ2-5,SAVSGGIQETQY
TRBV20-1,TRBJ2-1,SAKEGTRWEQF
TRBV6-1,TRBJ2-1,ASSQDYLTPHEQF